The TCR beta chain described here comes from a study of blood T cell repertoires in COVID-19 (dated by TCRdb to 2020 to 2022). Broadly, across the study: Collaborator samples came from the United States, Italy and Spain and covered acute and convalescent phases of COVID-19. The prospective study material was composed of cDNA or gDNA derived from T cells, B-cell-depleted T cells, or PBMCs. Deeply sampled blood TCRbeta repertoires from subjects exposed to, actively infected with, or recovered from COVID-19 were included in the dataset. A freely available public database, intended as a resource for researchers studying the immune response to SARS-CoV-2, is where the repertoires were released. The samples were drawn from the first 160 participants of the ongoing ImmuneRACE study and from 950 to 1,500 subjects provided by 6 global collaborators. Sample metadata almost always included a de-identified subject ID, COVID-19 status, age in years and sex. Where available, HLA class I and class II types were obtained from metadata supplied by the sample provider rather than from assay-based typing.

General study outcomes and caveats: Clinical and demographic metadata were provided uncurated, with the amount varying by source and participant.

Compared with germline, V lacks 5 bases and J lacks 6 bases; bases without a gene match: 10. From the cysteine up to the phenylalanine, the CDR3 has a length of 15 residues. Only the CDR3 region is kept as DNA, spanning 45 bases read in frame from base 1. CDR1 is given as MNHEY and CDR2 as SVGAGI, both from the germline V gene. The collaborating institutions used their own protocols to collect whole blood in K2EDTA tubes. For TCRbeta analysis, collaborator samples were shipped as frozen whole blood, as isolated PBMCs, or as DNA extracted from either sample type. On this clone: The specificity of this receptor is unknown. Per-base quality was not reported, and no clone a single base away is much larger than it.

The immunoSEQ Assay, a bias-controlled multiplex PCR, was used to amplify TCRbeta CDR3 regions from genomic DNA. The authors processed their data as follows. The number of nucleated cells in each sample was estimated by amplification of reference gene primers within the assay. To quantify the absolute abundance of each unique TCRbeta CDR3 rearrangement, sequence reads were collapsed and filtered. For each sample, productive Simpson clonality was calculated as the square root of Simpson's diversity index over productive rearrangements. TCRdb took over this immuneACCESS table, retaining in-frame rearrangements with V and J assigned. Such tables are incomplete; in checked studies, under half of the missing clones stem from an unresolved V gene, and the remainder is unexplained. V, J and clone size reflect that table, while D and trimming were determined from the DNA. This sample gives tens of thousands of clones in total; 85% to 90% of them show up just once. 4% to 5.5% of the sample is held by the ten biggest clonotypes.

This sequence originates from a man aged 55 to 70 with acute or convalescent COVID-19. Rearrangement joined TRBV6-5 to TRBJ2-3; 8 junctional bases match TRBD2. The sequenced material came from peripheral blood. Here the CDR3 is given as CASSPSGRRVDTQYF. In nucleotide form, the sequence is TGTGCCAGCAGTCCCAGCGGGAGAAGGGTCGATACGCAGTATTTT.